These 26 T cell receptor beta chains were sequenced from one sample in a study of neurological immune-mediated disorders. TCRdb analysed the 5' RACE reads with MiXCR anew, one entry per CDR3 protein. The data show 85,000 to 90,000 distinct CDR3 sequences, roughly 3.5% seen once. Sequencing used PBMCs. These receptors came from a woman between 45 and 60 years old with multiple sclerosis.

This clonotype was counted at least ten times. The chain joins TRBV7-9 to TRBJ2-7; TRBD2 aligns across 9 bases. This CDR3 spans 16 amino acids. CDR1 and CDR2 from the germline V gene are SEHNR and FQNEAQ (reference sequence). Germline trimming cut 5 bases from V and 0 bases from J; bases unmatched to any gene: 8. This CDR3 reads CASSAPTSGPSYEQYF. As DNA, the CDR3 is TGTGCCAGCAGCGCCCCTACTAGCGGGCCCTCCTACGAGCAGTACTTC.

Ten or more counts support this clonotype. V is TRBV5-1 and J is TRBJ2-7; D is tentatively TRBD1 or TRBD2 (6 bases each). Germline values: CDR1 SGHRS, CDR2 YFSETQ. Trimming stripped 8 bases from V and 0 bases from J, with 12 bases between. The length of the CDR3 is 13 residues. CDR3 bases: TGCGCCAGTGGAGGGGGATTCTCCTACGAGCAGTACTTC. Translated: CASGGGFSYEQYF.

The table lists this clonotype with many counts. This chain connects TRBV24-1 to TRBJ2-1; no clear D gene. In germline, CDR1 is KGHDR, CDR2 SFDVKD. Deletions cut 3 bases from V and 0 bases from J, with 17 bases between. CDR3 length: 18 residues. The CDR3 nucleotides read TGTGCCACCAGTGATACTATAACACCGAAGGCCTCCTACAATGAGCAGTTCTTC. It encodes CATSDTITPKASYNEQFF.

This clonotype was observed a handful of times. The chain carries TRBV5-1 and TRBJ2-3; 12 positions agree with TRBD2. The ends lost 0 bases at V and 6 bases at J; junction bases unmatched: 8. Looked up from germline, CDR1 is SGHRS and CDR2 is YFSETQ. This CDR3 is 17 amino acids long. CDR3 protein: CASSLARTSGTFDTQYF. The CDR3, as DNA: TGCGCCAGCAGCTTGGCCAGGACTAGCGGGACCTTCGATACGCAGTATTTT.

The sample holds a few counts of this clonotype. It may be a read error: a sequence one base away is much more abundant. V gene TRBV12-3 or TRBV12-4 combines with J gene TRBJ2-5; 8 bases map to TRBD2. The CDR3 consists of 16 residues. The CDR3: CASSPHGSGVQENQYF. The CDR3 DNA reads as TGTGCCAGCAGTCCTCACGGTAGCGGGGTCCAAGAGAACCAGTACTTC.

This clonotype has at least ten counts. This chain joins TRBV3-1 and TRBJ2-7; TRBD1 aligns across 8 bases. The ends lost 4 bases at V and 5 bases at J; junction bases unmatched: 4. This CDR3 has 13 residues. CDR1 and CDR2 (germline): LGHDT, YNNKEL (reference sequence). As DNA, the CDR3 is TGTGCCAGCAGCCGACAGGGGCTCCACGAGCAGTACTTC. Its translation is CASSRQGLHEQYF.

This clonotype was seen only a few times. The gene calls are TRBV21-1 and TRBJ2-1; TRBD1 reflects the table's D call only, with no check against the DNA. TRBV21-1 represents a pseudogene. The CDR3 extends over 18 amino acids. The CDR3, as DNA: TGTGCCAGCCCCCAACGGAGGACAGGGAAAGGCTCCTACAATGAGCAGTTCTTC. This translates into CASPQRRTGKGSYNEQFF.

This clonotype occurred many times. This CDR3 reads CASSLDVKGVRPQHF. As DNA, the CDR3 is TGTGCCAGCAGCTTAGACGTCAAAGGGGTACGGCCCCAGCATTTT. The rearrangement joins TRBV7-2 to TRBJ1-5; possible D gene TRBD1, 5 bases. Germline values: CDR1 SGHTA, CDR2 FQGNSA. CDR3 length: 15 amino acids. Trimming pared 1 base from V and 9 bases from J, leaving 16 bases between.

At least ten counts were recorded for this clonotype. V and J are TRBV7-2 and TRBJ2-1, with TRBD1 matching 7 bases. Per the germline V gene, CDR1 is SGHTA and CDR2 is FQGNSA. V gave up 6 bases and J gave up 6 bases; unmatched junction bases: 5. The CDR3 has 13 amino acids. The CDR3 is CASRPTGPNEQFF. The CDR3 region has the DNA TGTGCCAGCAGACCGACAGGGCCCAATGAGCAGTTCTTC. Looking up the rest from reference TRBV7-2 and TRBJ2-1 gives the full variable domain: GAGVSQSPSNKVTEKGKDVELRCDPISGHTALYWYRQSLGQGLEFLIYFQGNSAPDKSGLPSDRFSAERTGGSVSTLTIQRTQQEDSAVYLCASRPTGPNEQFFGPGTRLTVL.

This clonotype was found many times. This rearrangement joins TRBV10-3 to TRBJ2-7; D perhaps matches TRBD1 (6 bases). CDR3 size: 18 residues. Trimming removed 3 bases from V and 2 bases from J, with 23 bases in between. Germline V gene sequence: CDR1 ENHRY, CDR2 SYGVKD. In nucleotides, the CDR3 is TGTGCCATCAGTGACTCCCCGGACAGACCGATAATTACCTACGAGCAGTACTTC. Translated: CAISDSPDRPIITYEQYF.

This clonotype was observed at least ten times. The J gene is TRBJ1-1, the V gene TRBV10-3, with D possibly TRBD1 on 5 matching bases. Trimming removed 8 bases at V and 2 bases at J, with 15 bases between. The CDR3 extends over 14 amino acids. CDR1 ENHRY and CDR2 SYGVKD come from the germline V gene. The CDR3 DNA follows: TGTGCCATCCGAACCGGGACGGTCAACACTGAAGCTTTCTTT. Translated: CAIRTGTVNTEAFF.

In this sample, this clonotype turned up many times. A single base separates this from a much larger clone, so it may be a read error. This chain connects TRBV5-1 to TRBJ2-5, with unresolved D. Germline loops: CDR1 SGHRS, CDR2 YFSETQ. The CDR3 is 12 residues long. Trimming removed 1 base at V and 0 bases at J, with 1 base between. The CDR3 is CASSLYQETQYF. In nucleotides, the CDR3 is TGCGCCAGCAGCTTGTACCAAGAGACCCAGTACTTC.

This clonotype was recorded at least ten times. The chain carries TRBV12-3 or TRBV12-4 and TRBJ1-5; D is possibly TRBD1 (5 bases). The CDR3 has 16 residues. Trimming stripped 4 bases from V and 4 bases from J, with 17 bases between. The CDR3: CASSSTSGQTNQPQHF. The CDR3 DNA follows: TGTGCCAGCAGTTCGACATCCGGACAAACTAATCAGCCCCAGCATTTT.

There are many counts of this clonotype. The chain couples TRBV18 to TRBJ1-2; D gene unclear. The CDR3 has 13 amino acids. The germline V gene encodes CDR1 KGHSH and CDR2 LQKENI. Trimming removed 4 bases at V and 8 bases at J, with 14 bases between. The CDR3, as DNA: TGTGCCAGCTCACGAACGGGCCAAAAGGGCTACACCTTC. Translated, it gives CASSRTGQKGYTF. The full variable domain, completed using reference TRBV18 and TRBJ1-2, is NAGVMQNPRHLVRRRGQEARLRCSPMKGHSHVYWYRQLPEEGLKFMVYLQKENIIDESGMPKERFSAEFPKEGPSILRIQQVVRGDSAAYFCASSRTGQKGYTFGSGTRLTVV.

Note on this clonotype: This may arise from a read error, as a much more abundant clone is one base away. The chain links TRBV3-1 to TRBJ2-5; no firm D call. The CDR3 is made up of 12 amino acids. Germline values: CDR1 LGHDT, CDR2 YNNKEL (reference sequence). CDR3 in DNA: TGTGCCAGCAGCCAAGATTTGGGGTATCGGAACTTC. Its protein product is CASSQDLGYRNF.

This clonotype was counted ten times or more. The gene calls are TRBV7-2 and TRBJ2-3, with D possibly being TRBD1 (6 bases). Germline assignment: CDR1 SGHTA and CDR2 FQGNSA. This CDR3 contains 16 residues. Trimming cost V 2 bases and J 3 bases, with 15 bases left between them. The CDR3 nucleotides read TGTGCCAGCAGCTTAACCAGGGGTAGTTGGACAGATACGCAGTATTTT. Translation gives CASSLTRGSWTDTQYF.

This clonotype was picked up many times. The CDR3 reads CASSLQQGTDTQYF. The CDR3 DNA follows: TGCGCCAGCAGCTTACAACAGGGAACAGATACGCAGTATTTT. The chain links TRBV5-1 to TRBJ2-3; a possible D gene is TRBD1 (6 bases). V was pared by 2 bases and J by 3 bases, with 10 bases between. In germline, CDR1 is SGHRS, CDR2 YFSETQ. The CDR3 runs 14 residues.

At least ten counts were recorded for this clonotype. This CDR3 is CASSERGGRLPEQFF. In DNA, the CDR3 is TGTGCCAGCAGTGAAAGGGGGGGACGGTTACCTGAGCAGTTCTTC. This rearrangement joins TRBV2 to TRBJ2-1, with TRBD2 as a possible D gene (7 bases). V lost 2 bases and J 9 bases, leaving 17 bases between the germline ends. The V gene's germline CDR1 is SNHLY and CDR2 FYNNEI. CDR3 size: 15 residues.

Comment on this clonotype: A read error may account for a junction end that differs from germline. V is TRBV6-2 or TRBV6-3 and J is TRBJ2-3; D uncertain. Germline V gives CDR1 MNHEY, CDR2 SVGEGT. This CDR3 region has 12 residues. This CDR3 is CDSRSTSGTQYF. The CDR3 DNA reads TGTGACAGCAGAAGCACGTCCGGAACGCAGTATTTT.

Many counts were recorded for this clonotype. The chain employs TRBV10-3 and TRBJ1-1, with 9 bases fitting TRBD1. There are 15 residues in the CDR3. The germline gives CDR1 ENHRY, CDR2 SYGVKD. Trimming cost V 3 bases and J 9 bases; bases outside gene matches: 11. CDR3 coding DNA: TGTGCCATCAGTGACCCCACAGGGGGCGCGTATAAAGCTTTCTTT. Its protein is CAISDPTGGAYKAFF.

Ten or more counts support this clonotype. In DNA, the CDR3 is TGTGCCAGCAGTTACGGGCCGCCGCGATACGAGCAGTACTTC. Its translation: CASSYGPPRYEQYF. The chain recombines TRBV6-5 with TRBJ2-7; D unresolved. Per the germline V gene, CDR1 is MNHEY and CDR2 is SVGAGI. Trimming stripped 2 bases from V and 4 bases from J, with 12 bases between. CDR3 length: 14 amino acids.

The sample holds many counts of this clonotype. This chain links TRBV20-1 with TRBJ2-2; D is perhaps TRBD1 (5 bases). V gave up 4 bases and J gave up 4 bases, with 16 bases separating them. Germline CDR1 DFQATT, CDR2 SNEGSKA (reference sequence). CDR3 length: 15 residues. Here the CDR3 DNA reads TGCAGTGCTACCTTGGGGCGGTCAGGCACCGGGGAGCTGTTTTTT. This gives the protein CSATLGRSGTGELFF.

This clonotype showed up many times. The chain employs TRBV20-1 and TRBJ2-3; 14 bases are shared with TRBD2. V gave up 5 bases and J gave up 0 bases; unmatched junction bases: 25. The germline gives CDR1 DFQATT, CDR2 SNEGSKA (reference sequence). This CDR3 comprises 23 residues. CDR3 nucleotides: TGCAGTGCTTCGAGCTATAGACTAGCGGGGGGGCCGGGTCCCCTCTCCAGCACAGATACGCAGTATTTT. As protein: CSASSYRLAGGPGPLSSTDTQYF.

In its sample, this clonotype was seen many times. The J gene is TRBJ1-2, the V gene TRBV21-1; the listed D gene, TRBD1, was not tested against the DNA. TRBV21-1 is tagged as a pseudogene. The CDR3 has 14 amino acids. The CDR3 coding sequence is TGTGCCAGATCCCAAACCGGGACAGTTTATGGCTACACCTTC. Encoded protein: CARSQTGTVYGYTF.

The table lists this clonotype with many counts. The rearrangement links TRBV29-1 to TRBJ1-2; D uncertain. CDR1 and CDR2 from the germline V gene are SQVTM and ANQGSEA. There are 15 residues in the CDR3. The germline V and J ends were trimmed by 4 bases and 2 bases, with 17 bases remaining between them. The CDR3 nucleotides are TGCAGCGTTGTGTGGCGAACTACATTGAACTATGGCTACACCTTC. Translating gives CSVVWRTTLNYGYTF. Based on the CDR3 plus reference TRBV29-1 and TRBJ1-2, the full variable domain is SAVISQKPSRDICQRGTSLTIQCQVDSQVTMMFWYRQQPGQSLTLIATANQGSEATYESGFVIDKFPISRPNLTFSTLTVSNMSPEDSSIYLCSVVWRTTLNYGYTFGSGTRLTVV.

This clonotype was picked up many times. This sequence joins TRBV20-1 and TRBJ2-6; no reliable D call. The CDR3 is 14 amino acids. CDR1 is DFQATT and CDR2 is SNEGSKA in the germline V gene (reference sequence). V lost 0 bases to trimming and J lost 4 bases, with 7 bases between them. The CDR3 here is CSAREGSGANVLTF. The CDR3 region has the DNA TGCAGTGCTAGAGAAGGGTCCGGGGCCAACGTCCTGACTTTC.